One sample yielded the 5 T cell receptor beta chains listed below, sequenced in a study of cytotoxic CD8 clonotypes in ibrutinib-treated CLL. Here immunoSEQ multiplex PCR was the method, and the copy in TCRdb shows in-frame clones only, minus some. Of roughly 250,000 clones listed, less than 75% are singletons. The specimen comprised PBMCs, sampled after 24 months of ibrutinib treatment. These receptors came from a human donor with chronic lymphocytic leukemia.

The chain couples TRBV19 to TRBJ2-2; D gene unclear. Deletions cut 5 bases from V and 0 bases from J, with 4 bases between. The CDR3 is 13 residues long. CDR1 is LNHDA, CDR2 SQIVND, per germline (reference sequence). CDR3 region: CASSQSNTGELFF. CDR3 DNA sequence: TGTGCCAGTAGTCAGTCGAACACCGGGGAGCTGTTTTTT.

CDR3 in DNA: TGTGCCAGCTCACCGGGCGGACTAGCCGCTGTAGAGCAGTACTTC. Translating it yields CASSPGGLAAVEQYF. The chain has TRBV18 and TRBJ2-7; 8 nucleotides align to TRBD2. The CDR3 is made up of 15 amino acids. V was pared by 3 bases and J by 7 bases, with 11 bases of the junction left unmatched. CDR1 and CDR2 (germline): KGHSH, LQKENI.

V is TRBV9 and J is TRBJ2-1; D perhaps matches TRBD2 (6 bases). The germline V and J ends were trimmed by 6 bases and 9 bases, with 19 bases remaining between them. Germline values: CDR1 SGDLS, CDR2 YYNGEE. The CDR3 is made up of 14 amino acids. The CDR3 protein is CASTHTTSPLEQFF. The CDR3 DNA is TGTGCCAGCACCCATACCACTAGCCCGCTTGAGCAGTTCTTC.

V and J are TRBV29-1 and TRBJ1-4; the D gene is possibly TRBD1 (5 bases). The V gene's germline CDR1 is SQVTM and CDR2 ANQGSEA. The CDR3 totals 13 residues. Trimming pared 7 bases from V and 5 bases from J, leaving 14 bases between. The DNA for the CDR3 is TGCAGCGCCCGGGACTCACCAAATGAAAAACTGTTTTTT. It codes for CSARDSPNEKLFF.

Written as DNA, the CDR3 is TGTGCCAGCAGCCAAGTGGCAGAGTCCTACGAGCAGTACTTC. Protein: CASSQVAESYEQYF. This chain connects TRBV4-2 to TRBJ2-7, with D hard to call. V was cut by 1 base and J by 1 base, with 8 bases left in between. CDR3 length: 14 residues. Germline loops: CDR1 LGHNA, CDR2 YNFKEQ.